This T cell receptor (beta chain) is from a study of tumor-infiltrating lymphocytes in oesophageal squamous cell carcinoma (dated by TCRdb to the mid-2010s). Remarks on this clonotype: Its antigen remains unidentified. No base qualities exist here, and no much larger clone lies one base off it.

Sequencing took place on an Illumina HiSeq 2000. TCRdb redid the processing of the public reads, applying fastp at Q25 and MiXCR, and retained in-frame beta chains. Entries are consolidated by CDR3 protein sequence, retaining the most common genes and DNA. The sample yields over 9,000 distinct CDR3 sequences; 50% to 65% were counted once. Roughly 55% of the sample lies in the top ten. Sequencing was carried out using blood. The receptor was isolated from a female donor with esophageal squamous cell carcinoma.

The CDR3 region: CASSPDSSTDTQYF. The nucleotide sequence is given as TGTGCCAGCAGCCCCGACAGTTCCACAGATACGCAGTATTTT. The rearranged chain carries TRBV7-3 and TRBJ2-3; a weak D assignment points to TRBD1 (5 bases agree). The junction shows trimming of 5 bases on V and 2 bases on J, plus 11 bases between the germline ends. The germline V gene yields SGHTA for CDR1 and FQGTGA for CDR2. From the cysteine up to the phenylalanine, the CDR3 has a length of 14 residues. Only the CDR3 DNA stays, 42 bases, in frame from base 1.